The clone carrying this T cell receptor (beta chain) was found once. This entry comes from a study of blood T cell repertoires in COVID-19. Study background: The United States, Italy and Spain provided the acute and convalescent COVID-19 samples. T cells, B-cell-depleted T cells, or PBMCs supplied cDNA or gDNA.

Original analysis: Counts of nucleated cells, estimated from reference gene primer amplification, were obtained. The protocol was immunoSEQ multiplex PCR, while the TCRdb copy is restricted to in-frame clones and leaves out a portion. For V, J and clone size, that table is used; D and trimming come from the DNA. This sample carries about 250,000 clones, 70% to 90% of them seen once, and the ten largest clones take more than 1.5%. Sequenced: PBMCs or T cells enriched from blood (not recorded which). The receptor was isolated from a man aged 40-50 years who had recovered from COVID-19.

CDR3 sequence: CATGGQTNTEAFF. Here the CDR3 DNA reads TGTGCCACCGGCGGACAGACGAACACTGAAGCTTTCTTT. The rearrangement links TRBV10-3 to TRBJ1-1; a possible D gene is TRBD1 (6 bases). CDR1 is ENHRY, CDR2 SYGVKD, per germline. The CDR3 totals 13 residues. The germline V and J ends were trimmed by 10 bases and 1 base, with 13 bases remaining between them.